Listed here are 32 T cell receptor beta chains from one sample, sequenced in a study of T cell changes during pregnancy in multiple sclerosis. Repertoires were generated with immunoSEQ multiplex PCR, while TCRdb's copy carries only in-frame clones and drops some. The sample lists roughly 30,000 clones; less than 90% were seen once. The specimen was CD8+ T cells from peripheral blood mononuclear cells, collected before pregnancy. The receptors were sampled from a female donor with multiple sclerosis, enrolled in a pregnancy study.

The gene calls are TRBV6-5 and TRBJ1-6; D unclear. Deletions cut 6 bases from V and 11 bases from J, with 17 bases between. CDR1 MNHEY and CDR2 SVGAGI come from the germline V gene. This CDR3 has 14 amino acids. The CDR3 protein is CASRSVAGGTPLHF. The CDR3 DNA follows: TGTGCCAGCAGGTCCGTAGCGGGCGGGACACCCCTCCACTTT.

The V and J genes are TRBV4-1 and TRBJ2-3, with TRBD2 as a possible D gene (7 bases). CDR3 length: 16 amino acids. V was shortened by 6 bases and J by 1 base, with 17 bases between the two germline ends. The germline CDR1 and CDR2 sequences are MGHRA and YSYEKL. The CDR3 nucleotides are TGCGCCAGCAGTCATACTAAGGGGGGGGGCACAGATACGCAGTATTTT. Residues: CASSHTKGGGTDTQYF.

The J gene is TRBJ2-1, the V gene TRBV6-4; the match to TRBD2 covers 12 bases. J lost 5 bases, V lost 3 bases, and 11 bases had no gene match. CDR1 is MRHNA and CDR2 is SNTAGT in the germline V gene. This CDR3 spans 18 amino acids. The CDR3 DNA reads TGTGCCAGCAGTGAGCGGTTAGGGACTAGCGGGCCAAACAATGAGCAGTTCTTC. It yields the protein CASSERLGTSGPNNEQFF.

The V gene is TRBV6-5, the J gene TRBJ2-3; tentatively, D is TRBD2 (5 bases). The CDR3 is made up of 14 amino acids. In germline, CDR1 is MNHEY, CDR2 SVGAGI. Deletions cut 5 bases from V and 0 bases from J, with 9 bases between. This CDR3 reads CASSEDWSTDTQYF. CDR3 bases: TGTGCCAGCAGTGAGGACTGGAGCACAGATACGCAGTATTTT.

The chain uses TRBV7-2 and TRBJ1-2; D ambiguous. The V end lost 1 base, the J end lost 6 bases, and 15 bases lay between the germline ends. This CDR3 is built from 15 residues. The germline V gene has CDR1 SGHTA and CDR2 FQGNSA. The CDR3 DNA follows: TGTGCCAGCAGCTTAGGGGGAGGGTTGATCGATGGCTACACCTTC. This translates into CASSLGGGLIDGYTF. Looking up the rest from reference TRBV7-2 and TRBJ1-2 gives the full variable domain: GAGVSQSPSNKVTEKGKDVELRCDPISGHTALYWYRQSLGQGLEFLIYFQGNSAPDKSGLPSDRFSAERTGGSVSTLTIQRTQQEDSAVYLCASSLGGGLIDGYTFGSGTRLTVV.

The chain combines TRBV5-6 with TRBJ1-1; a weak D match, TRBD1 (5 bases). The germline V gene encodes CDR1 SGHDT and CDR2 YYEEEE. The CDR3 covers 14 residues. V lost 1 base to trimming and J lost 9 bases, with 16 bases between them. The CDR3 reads CASSLTAGSPKAFF. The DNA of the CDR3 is TGTGCCAGCAGCTTGACGGCAGGGTCTCCAAAAGCTTTCTTT.

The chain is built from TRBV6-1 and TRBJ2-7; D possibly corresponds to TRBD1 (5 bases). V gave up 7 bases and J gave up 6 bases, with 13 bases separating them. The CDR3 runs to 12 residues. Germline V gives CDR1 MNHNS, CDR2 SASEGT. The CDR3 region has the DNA TGTGCCAGCACCACAGGCGTCGGCGAGCAGTACTTC. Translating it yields CASTTGVGEQYF.

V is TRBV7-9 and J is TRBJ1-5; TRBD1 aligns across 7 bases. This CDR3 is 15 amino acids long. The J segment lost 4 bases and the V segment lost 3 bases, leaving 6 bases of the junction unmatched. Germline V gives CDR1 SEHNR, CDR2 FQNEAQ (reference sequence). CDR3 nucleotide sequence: TGTGCCAGCAGCTTGGGACAGTGGGAAAATCAGCCCCAGCATTTT. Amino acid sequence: CASSLGQWENQPQHF.

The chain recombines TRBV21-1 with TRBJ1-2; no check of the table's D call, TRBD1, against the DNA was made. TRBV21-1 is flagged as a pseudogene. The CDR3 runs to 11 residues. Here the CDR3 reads CASRANYGYTF. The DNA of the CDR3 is TGTGCCTCCAGGGCCAACTATGGCTACACCTTC.

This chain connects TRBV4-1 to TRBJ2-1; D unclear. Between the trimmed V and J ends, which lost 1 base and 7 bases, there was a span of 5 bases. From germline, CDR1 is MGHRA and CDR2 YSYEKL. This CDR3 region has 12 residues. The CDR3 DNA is TGCGCCAGCAGCCAAGTAAAAAATGAGCAGTTCTTC. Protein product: CASSQVKNEQFF.

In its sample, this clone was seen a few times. The CDR3 region is CASSPAGSNQPQHF. The CDR3 DNA sequence: TGTGCCAGCAGCCCTGCAGGGAGCAATCAGCCCCAGCATTTT. The V call is TRBV13, the J call TRBJ1-5; D may be TRBD1 (5 bases). Germline V gene sequence: CDR1 PRHDT, CDR2 FYEKMQ (reference sequence). This CDR3 has 14 amino acids. With 5 bases removed from V and 1 base from J, the gap between germline ends came to 9 bases.

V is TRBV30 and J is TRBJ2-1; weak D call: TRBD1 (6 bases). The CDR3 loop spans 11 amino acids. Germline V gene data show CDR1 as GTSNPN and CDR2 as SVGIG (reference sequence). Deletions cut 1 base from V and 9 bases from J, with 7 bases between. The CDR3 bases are TGTGCCTGGAGTGAAGGGGGTGAGCAGTTCTTC. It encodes CAWSEGGEQFF.

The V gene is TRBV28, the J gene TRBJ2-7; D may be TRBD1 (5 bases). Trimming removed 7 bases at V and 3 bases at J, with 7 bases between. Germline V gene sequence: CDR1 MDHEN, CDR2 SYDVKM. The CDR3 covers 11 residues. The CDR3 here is CASNRNYEQYF. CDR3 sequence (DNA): TGTGCCAGCAACAGGAACTACGAGCAGTACTTC. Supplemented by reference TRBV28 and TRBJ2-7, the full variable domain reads DVKVTQSSRYLVKRTGEKVFLECVQDMDHENMFWYRQDPGLGLRLIYFSYDVKMKEKGDIPEGYSVSREKKERFSLILESASTNQTSMYLCASNRNYEQYFGPGTRLTVT.

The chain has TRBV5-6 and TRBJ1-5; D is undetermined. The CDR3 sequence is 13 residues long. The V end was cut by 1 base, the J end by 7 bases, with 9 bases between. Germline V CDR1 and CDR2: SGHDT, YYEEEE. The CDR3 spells CASSLNGYQPQHF. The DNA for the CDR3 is TGTGCCAGCAGCTTGAACGGTTACCAGCCCCAGCATTTT.

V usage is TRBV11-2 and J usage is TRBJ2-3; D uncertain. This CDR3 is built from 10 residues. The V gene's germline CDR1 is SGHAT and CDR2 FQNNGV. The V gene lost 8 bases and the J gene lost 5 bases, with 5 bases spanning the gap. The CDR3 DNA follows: TGTGCCAGCTCCGGAGATACGCAGTATTTT. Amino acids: CASSGDTQYF. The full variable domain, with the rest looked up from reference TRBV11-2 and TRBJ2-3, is EAGVAQSPRYKIIEKRQSVAFWCNPISGHATLYWYQQILGQGPKLLIQFQNNGVVDDSQLPKDRFSAERLKGVDSTLKIQPAKLEDSAVYLCASSGDTQYFGPGTRLTVL.

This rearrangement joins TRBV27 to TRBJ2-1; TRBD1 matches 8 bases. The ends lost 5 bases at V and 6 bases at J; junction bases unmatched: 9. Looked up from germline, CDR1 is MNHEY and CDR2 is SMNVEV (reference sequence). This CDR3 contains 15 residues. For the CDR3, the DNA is TGTGCCAGCAGTGCAACAGTGACAGGGGTCAATGAGCAGTTCTTC. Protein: CASSATVTGVNEQFF.

CDR3 bases: TGTGCCAGCAGCTTGTCCCCAGGCCCTAACTATGGCTACACCTTC. Its protein product is CASSLSPGPNYGYTF. The V call is TRBV5-8, the J call TRBJ1-2; D ambiguous. V dropped 1 base and J dropped 0 bases, with 10 bases sitting between them. Germline CDR1 SGHTS, CDR2 YDEGEE. The CDR3 contains 15 residues.

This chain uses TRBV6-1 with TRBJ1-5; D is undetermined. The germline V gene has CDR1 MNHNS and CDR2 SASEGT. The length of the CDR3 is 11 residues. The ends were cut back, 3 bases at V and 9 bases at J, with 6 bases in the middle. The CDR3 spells CASSDSWPQHF. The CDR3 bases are TGTGCCAGCAGTGACTCGTGGCCCCAGCATTTT.

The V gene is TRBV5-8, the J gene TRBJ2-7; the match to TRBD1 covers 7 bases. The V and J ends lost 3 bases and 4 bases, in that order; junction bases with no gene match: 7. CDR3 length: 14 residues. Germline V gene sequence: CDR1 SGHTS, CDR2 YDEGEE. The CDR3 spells CASSSPGQSYEQYF. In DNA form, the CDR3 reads TGTGCCAGCAGCTCTCCGGGACAGAGTTACGAGCAGTACTTC. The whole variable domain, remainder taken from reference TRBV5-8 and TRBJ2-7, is EAGVTQSPTHLIKTRGQQATLRCSPISGHTSVYWYQQALGLGLQFLLWYDEGEERNRGNFPPRFSGRQFPNYSSELNVNALELEDSALYLCASSSPGQSYEQYFGPGTRLTVT.

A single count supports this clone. CDR3 loop: CASSLGRGTGGYTF. CDR3 nucleotides: TGTGCCAGCAGCTTAGGCAGGGGCACAGGAGGCTACACCTTC. The gene calls are TRBV13 and TRBJ1-2; perhaps TRBD1 as D (6 bases). The CDR3 has 14 residues. Trimming left V 0 bases short and J 8 bases short, with 13 bases between. The germline CDR1 and CDR2 sequences are PRHDT and FYEKMQ (reference sequence).

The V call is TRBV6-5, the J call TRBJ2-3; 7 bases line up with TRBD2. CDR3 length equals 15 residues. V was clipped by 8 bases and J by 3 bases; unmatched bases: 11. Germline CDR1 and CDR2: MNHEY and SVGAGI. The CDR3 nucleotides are TGTGCCAGCGGGGTGGGGGGGGTGATGACAGATACGCAGTATTTT. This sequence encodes CASGVGGVMTDTQYF.

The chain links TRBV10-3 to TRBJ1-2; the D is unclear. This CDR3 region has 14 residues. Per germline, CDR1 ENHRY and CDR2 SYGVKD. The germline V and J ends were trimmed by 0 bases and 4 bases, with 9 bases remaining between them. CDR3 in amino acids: CAISESPGSYGYTF. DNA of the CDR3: TGTGCCATCAGTGAGTCGCCCGGGAGCTATGGCTACACCTTC.

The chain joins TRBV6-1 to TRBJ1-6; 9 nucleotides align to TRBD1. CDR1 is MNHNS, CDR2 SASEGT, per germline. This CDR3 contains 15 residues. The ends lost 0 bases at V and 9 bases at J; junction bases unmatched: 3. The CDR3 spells CASSEADRGGSPLHF. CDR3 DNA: TGTGCCAGCAGTGAAGCGGACAGGGGAGGTTCACCCCTCCACTTT.

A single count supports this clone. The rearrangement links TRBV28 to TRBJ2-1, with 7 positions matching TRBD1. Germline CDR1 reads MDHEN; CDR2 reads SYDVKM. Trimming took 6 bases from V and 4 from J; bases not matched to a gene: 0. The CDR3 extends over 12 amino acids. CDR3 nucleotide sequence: TGTGCCAGCAGACAGGGGTACAATGAGCAGTTCTTC. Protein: CASRQGYNEQFF.

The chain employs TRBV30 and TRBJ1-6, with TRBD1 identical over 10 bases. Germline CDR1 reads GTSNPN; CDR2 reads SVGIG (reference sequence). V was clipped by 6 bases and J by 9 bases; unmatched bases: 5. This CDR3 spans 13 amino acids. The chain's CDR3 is CACGQGGTSPLHF. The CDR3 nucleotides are TGTGCCTGCGGACAGGGGGGGACTTCACCCCTCCACTTT.

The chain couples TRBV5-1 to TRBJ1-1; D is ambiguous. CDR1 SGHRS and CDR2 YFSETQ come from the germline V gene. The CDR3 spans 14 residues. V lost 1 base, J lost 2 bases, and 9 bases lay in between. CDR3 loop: CASSLLEINTEAFF. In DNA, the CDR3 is TGCGCCAGCAGCTTGCTGGAGATCAACACTGAAGCTTTCTTT.

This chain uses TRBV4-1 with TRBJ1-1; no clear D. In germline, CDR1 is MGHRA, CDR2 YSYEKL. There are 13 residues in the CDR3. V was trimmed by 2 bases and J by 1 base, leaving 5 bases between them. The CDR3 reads CASSQTKNTEAFF. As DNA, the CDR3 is TGCGCCAGCAGCCAAACTAAGAACACTGAAGCTTTCTTT.

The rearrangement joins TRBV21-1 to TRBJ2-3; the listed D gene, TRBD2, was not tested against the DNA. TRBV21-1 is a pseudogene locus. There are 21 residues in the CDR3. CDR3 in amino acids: CASSKSPLRAGGPFGTDTQYF. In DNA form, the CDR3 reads TGTGCCAGCAGCAAATCCCCGTTGCGAGCGGGGGGGCCTTTTGGCACAGATACGCAGTATTTT.

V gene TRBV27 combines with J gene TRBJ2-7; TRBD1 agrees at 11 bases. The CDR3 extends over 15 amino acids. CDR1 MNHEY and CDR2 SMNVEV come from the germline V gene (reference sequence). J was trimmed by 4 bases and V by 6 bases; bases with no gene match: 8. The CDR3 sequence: CASSHLGQGVYEQYF. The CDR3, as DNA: TGTGCCAGCAGCCACCTGGGACAGGGGGTGTACGAGCAGTACTTC.

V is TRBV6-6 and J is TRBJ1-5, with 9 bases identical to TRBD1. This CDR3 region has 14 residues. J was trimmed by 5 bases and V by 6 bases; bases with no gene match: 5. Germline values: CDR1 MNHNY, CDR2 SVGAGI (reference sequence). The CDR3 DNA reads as TGTGCCAGCAGGCCACAGGGGGCCGATCAGCCCCAGCATTTT. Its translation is CASRPQGADQPQHF.

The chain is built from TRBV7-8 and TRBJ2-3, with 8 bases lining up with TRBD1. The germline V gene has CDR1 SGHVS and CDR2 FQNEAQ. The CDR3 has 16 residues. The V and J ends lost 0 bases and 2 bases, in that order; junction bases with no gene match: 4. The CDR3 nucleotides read TGTGCCAGCAGCTTAGCGGGACAGGACTACACAGATACGCAGTATTTT. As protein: CASSLAGQDYTDTQYF.

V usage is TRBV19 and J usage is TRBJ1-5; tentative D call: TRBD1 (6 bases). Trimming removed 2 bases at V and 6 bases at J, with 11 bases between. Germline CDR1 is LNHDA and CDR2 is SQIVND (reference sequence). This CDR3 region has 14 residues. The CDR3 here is CASSIMDRGQPQHF. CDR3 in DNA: TGTGCCAGTAGTATAATGGACAGAGGTCAGCCCCAGCATTTT.